This T cell receptor (beta chain) appears in the sequencing data of a study of T cell therapy after organ transplantation. Germline loops: CDR1 SGHVS, CDR2 FNYEAQ. After removal of 7 bases from V and 1 base from J, the junction contained 2 bases not matched to a gene. This CDR3 comprises 14 residues. The data were produced by immunoSEQ multiplex PCR, yet TCRdb's version contains in-frame clones alone and is incomplete. Found here are 15,000 to 20,000 clones, 81% of them singletons; the top ten hold about a tenth. About this clone: No antigen is known for it.

Time point: 4-8 weeks after completion of therapy. This sequence joins TRBV7-6 and TRBJ2-7; 12 nucleotides match TRBD2. The clonotype comes from a human patient who had received a solid organ transplant and had CMV disease. Some T cells may arise from the graft donor. The sample was CD8+ T cells from blood, taken after autologous CMV-specific T cell therapy. In DNA form, the CDR3 reads TGTGCCAGCACTAGCGGGAGGGGGTCCTACGAGCAGTACTTC. Translated: CASTSGRGSYEQYF.